This TCR beta chain appears in the sequencing data of a study of cytomegalovirus exposure and HLA in healthy donors. General observations from the study: Analysis was carried out at a later point, and it linked a missense DCLRE1C variant to TCR beta V- and J-gene trimming.

This CDR3 contains 12 residues. Germline CDR1 reads SGHAT; CDR2 reads FQNNGV. V was shortened by 2 bases and J by 7 bases, with 6 bases between the two germline ends. Primers for the PCR totalled 60 Vbeta and 13 Jbeta. TCRdb keeps only in-frame clones here, not all; method: immunoSEQ multiplex PCR. The profile shows 99,000 or so clones, 76% of them singletons. Remarks on this clone: Its antigen is as yet unknown.

The J gene is TRBJ2-1, the V gene TRBV11-2; D is unresolved. This TCR derives from a man in his forties in good health and CMV-seropositive. The material sequenced was PBMCs. DNA of the CDR3: TGTGCCAGCAGCTTATATACTAATGAGCAGTTCTTC. This gives the protein CASSLYTNEQFF. The entire variable domain, with the rest obtained from reference TRBV11-2 and TRBJ2-1, is as follows: EAGVAQSPRYKIIEKRQSVAFWCNPISGHATLYWYQQILGQGPKLLIQFQNNGVVDDSQLPKDRFSAERLKGVDSTLKIQPAKLEDSAVYLCASSLYTNEQFFGPGTRLTVL.